A selection of T cell receptor beta chains follows, all from one sample in a study of T cells after yellow fever vaccination. MiXCR, applied by TCRdb to the 5' RACE reads, yields one record per CDR3 protein. The sample has hundreds of thousands of distinct CDR3 sequences, 21% seen once. The sequencing used PBMCs, collected roughly 20 days after the first yellow fever vaccination. These receptors all stem from a man between 18 and 29 years old who received the YFV17D yellow fever vaccine. CDR3s include the opening cysteine and the closing phenylalanine or tryptophan. A D gene is named only where the DNA matches it firmly. A clone size is listed for some rows: how often the clone was seen (once, few, many), or a class if it is expanded.

CASSYRDRGPNEQFF TGTGCCAGCAGCTACCGGGACAGGGGCCCCAATGAGCAGTTCTTC TRBJ2-1 TRBD1 15 TRBV7-9 few
CATSDPSGGDEETQYF TGTGCCACCAGTGATCCCTCAGGGGGCGATGAGGAGACCCAGTACTTC TRBJ2-5 TRBD1 16 TRBV24-1 .
CASSYEHQETQYF TGTGCCAGCAGTTACGAGCACCAAGAGACCCAGTACTTC TRBJ2-5 . 13 TRBV6-5 .
CASSIVGYSDNEQFF TGTGCCAGTAGTATAGTTGGGTACAGCGATAATGAGCAGTTCTTC TRBJ2-1 . 15 TRBV19 .
CASSFRDSHQPQHF TGTGCCAGCAGTTTCCGGGACAGCCATCAGCCCCAGCATTTT TRBJ1-5 TRBD1 14 TRBV7-2 .
CAGGATGKRSPLHF TGTGCCGGAGGAGCCACAGGCAAACGTTCACCCCTCCACTTT TRBJ1-6 . 14 TRBV6-2/TRBV6-3 .
CASSLLPQHSSGNQPQHF TGCGCCAGCAGCTTGTTACCCCAACATTCATCTGGCAATCAGCCCCAGCATTTT TRBJ1-5 . 18 TRBV5-1 .
CASSVNRVQEAFF TGTGCCAGCAGCGTGAACAGGGTGCAGGAAGCTTTCTTT TRBJ1-1 . 13 TRBV5-5 few
CASSEPTGIQETQYF TGTGCCAGCAGTGAACCCACAGGGATCCAAGAGACCCAGTACTTC TRBJ2-5 . 15 TRBV2 .
CASSQAGTDYEQFF TGTGCCAGCAGCCAAGCTGGGACAGATTACGAGCAGTTCTTC TRBJ2-1 TRBD1 14 TRBV3-1 few
CASSPRRSSETQYF TGTGCCAGCAGCCCTAGAAGGAGCAGCGAGACCCAGTACTTC TRBJ2-5 . 14 TRBV2 .
CATSGRDSQDTQYF TGTGCCACCAGTGGTCGGGACAGCCAAGATACGCAGTATTTT TRBJ2-3 TRBD1 14 TRBV24-1 .
CASSGDANYGYTF TGTGCCAGCAGTGGGGATGCTAACTATGGCTACACCTTC TRBJ1-2 . 13 TRBV6-1 .
CPRGLMDIQYF TGCCCAAGGGGCCTCATGGACATTCAGTACTTC TRBJ2-4 . 11 TRBV20-1 .
CATSRGQLYEQYF TGTGCCACCAGCAGAGGACAGCTCTACGAGCAGTACTTC TRBJ2-7 . 13 TRBV15 few
CATSRVLSGGETQYF TGTGCCACCAGCAGAGTCCTGTCAGGGGGAGAGACCCAGTACTTC TRBJ2-5 TRBD1 15 TRBV15 .
CASSLSLGRNTGELFF TGTGCCAGCAGCTTGTCCTTAGGGAGGAACACCGGGGAGCTGTTTTTT TRBJ2-2 . 16 TRBV5-8 few
CASSAGQIVTEAFF TGTGCCAGCAGCGCAGGACAGATAGTAACTGAAGCTTTCTTT TRBJ1-1 . 14 TRBV7-3 few
CSVVATNEKLFF TGCAGCGTTGTTGCAACTAATGAAAAACTGTTTTTT TRBJ1-4 . 12 TRBV29-1 few
CSAIVNRDGASGANVLTF TGCAGTGCCATTGTTAACCGGGACGGAGCCTCTGGGGCCAACGTCCTGACTTTC TRBJ2-6 . 18 TRBV20-1 few
CASKWQGVNTGELFF TGTGCCAGCAAATGGCAGGGGGTGAACACCGGGGAGCTGTTTTTT TRBJ2-2 TRBD1 15 TRBV12-3/TRBV12-4 .
CASTLRGFYGYTF TGTGCCAGCACCCTCCGGGGCTTTTATGGCTACACCTTC TRBJ1-2 . 13 TRBV12-3/TRBV12-4 many
CASSQDPRPEAFF TGTGCCAGCAGCCAAGATCCGCGGCCTGAAGCTTTCTTT TRBJ1-1 . 13 TRBV4-2 many
CASSIILVPRETQYF TGTGCCAGCAGCATAATTCTAGTCCCCAGAGAGACCCAGTACTTC TRBJ2-5 . 15 TRBV7-2 .
CASSPGQLPDTQYF TGTGCCAGCAGCCCGGGACAGTTGCCAGATACGCAGTATTTT TRBJ2-3 TRBD1 14 TRBV7-2 few
CASSYPEEEQFF TGTGCCAGCAGTTACCCGGAGGAGGAGCAGTTCTTC TRBJ2-1 . 12 TRBV6-2/TRBV6-3 .
CASAKGTSGGEQFF TGTGCCAGCGCCAAAGGGACTAGCGGGGGGGAGCAGTTCTTC TRBJ2-1 TRBD2 14 TRBV4-2 .